A single sample gave rise to the 18 T cell receptor beta chains below, sequenced in a study of CXCR3-negative and CXCR3-positive naive CD8 T cells. Study-wide points: TRB CDR3 hydrophobicity was greater in CXCR3-positive naive cells than in CXCR3-negative naive cells.

What these receptors recognize is not known. UMI-labeled 5' RACE TRB cDNA libraries were prepared from the cells. Reanalyzing the 5' RACE reads, TCRdb keeps one entry per CDR3 protein, without DNA. This repertoire includes around 63,000 distinct CDR3 sequences. The material sequenced was naive CXCR3+ CD8+ T cells from blood. Subset noted: CD45RO-CCR7+CD27+CD95- naive CD8+ T cells expressing CXCR3 (TNR3+). The receptors were sampled from a human donor in good health. Some clones in this sample may be carry-over from other donors' samples.

The chain uses TRBV27 and TRBJ2-5. Per germline, CDR1 MNHEY and CDR2 SMNVEV (reference sequence). This CDR3 is built from 13 residues. The CDR3: CASSLPYQETQYF.

The chain recombines TRBV6-2 or TRBV6-3 with TRBJ2-1; TCRdb's D call of TRBD1 is untestable without DNA. Germline CDR1 and CDR2: MNHEY and SVGEGT. This CDR3 has 15 residues. This CDR3 reads CASSYVVSPDNEQFF.

The chain carries TRBV7-2 and TRBJ2-3. Per germline, CDR1 SGHTA and CDR2 FQGNSA. CDR3 length: 14 residues. CDR3 amino acids: CASSQGFGADTQYF.

The chain's CDR3 is CASSWGSGTYNEQFF. The rearrangement uses TRBV5-1 and TRBJ2-1; the TCRdb D gene call, TRBD2, has no DNA to confirm it. The CDR3 covers 15 residues. CDR1 is SGHRS, CDR2 YFSETQ, per germline.

The chain links TRBV7-9 to TRBJ2-6; TCRdb's D call, TRBD1, is unchecked because there is no DNA. The CDR3 extends over 11 amino acids. Germline lookup yields CDR1 SEHNR and CDR2 FQNEAQ (reference sequence). CDR3 loop: CAGGSANVLTF.

The J gene is TRBJ2-7, the V gene TRBV7-8; the TCRdb D gene call, TRBD1, has no DNA to confirm it. Germline V gene lookup returns CDR1 SGHVS and CDR2 FQNEAQ. The CDR3 has 15 amino acids. The CDR3 is CASSPVDRVLNEQYF.

This chain joins TRBV7-9 and TRBJ1-2; as DNA is missing, the TRBD1 call by TCRdb cannot be tested. The CDR3 totals 15 residues. From germline, CDR1 is SEHNR and CDR2 FQNEAQ (reference sequence). CDR3 amino acids: CASSSPGRRDYGYTF. The variable domain in full, completed from reference TRBV7-9 and TRBJ1-2, reads DTGVSQNPRHKITKRGQNVTFRCDPISEHNRLYWYRQTLGQGPEFLTYFQNEAQLEKSRLLSDRFSAERPKGSFSTLEIQRTEQGDSAMYLCASSSPGRRDYGYTFGSGTRLTVV.

The rearrangement links TRBV9 to TRBJ2-5; TCRdb reports TRBD1, a call that lacks DNA to check it against. Germline V CDR1 and CDR2: SGDLS, YYNGEE. The CDR3 spans 15 residues. The CDR3 region is CASSSPGGEQETQYF.

The V call is TRBV5-6, the J call TRBJ2-1. Germline V CDR1 and CDR2: SGHDT, YYEEEE. There are 15 residues in the CDR3. This CDR3 is CASSLGASPYNEQFF.

The chain's CDR3 is CASSSGTMETEAFF. J is TRBJ1-1 and V is TRBV7-9; TCRdb returns TRBD1, unconfirmable since there is no DNA. Germline-derived CDR1 and CDR2 are SEHNR and FQNEAQ (reference sequence). This CDR3 contains 14 residues. Together with reference TRBV7-9 and TRBJ1-1, the CDR3 gives the full variable domain: DTGVSQNPRHKITKRGQNVTFRCDPISEHNRLYWYRQTLGQGPEFLTYFQNEAQLEKSRLLSDRFSAERPKGSFSTLEIQRTEQGDSAMYLCASSSGTMETEAFFGQGTRLTVV.

The rearrangement joins TRBV29-1 to TRBJ2-7; the D call of TRBD1 rests on TCRdb alone, since no DNA is present to check it. Germline CDR1 and CDR2: SQVTM and ANQGSEA. The length of the CDR3 is 14 residues. This CDR3 reads CSVELTGGTYEQYF.

This chain connects TRBV20-1 to TRBJ1-4; lacking DNA, the TRBD1 call made by TCRdb goes unchecked. The CDR3 totals 13 residues. The germline V gene encodes CDR1 DFQATT and CDR2 SNEGSKA (reference sequence). The CDR3 region is CSAKDRVGEKLFF.

The gene calls are TRBV20-1 and TRBJ2-3; absent DNA, TCRdb's TRBD2 call cannot be checked. Germline V gene lookup returns CDR1 DFQATT and CDR2 SNEGSKA (reference sequence). The CDR3 has 15 residues. CDR3 sequence reads: CSARGLAGPTDTQYF.

The chain joins TRBV29-1 to TRBJ2-2; TCRdb's D call of TRBD1 is untestable without DNA. This CDR3 spans 13 amino acids. The V gene's germline CDR1 is SQVTM and CDR2 ANQGSEA. The CDR3 sequence is CSVGADNTGELFF.

The chain joins TRBV6-6 to TRBJ2-5. Germline lookup yields CDR1 MNHNY and CDR2 SVGAGI (reference sequence). The CDR3 is 12 amino acids. This chain's CDR3 is CASESKRETQYF.

The chain is built from TRBV29-1 and TRBJ2-7; TCRdb selects TRBD1, and the lack of DNA leaves this call unchecked. CDR3 size: 11 residues. In germline, CDR1 is SQVTM, CDR2 ANQGSEA. CDR3: CSGTGGNEQYF.

The rearrangement uses TRBV20-1 and TRBJ2-1. This CDR3 region has 14 residues. Germline CDR1 is DFQATT and CDR2 is SNEGSKA (reference sequence). CDR3 sequence: CSARDTSVYNEQFF.

The rearrangement links TRBV9 to TRBJ2-1. The CDR3 covers 13 residues. Germline assignment: CDR1 SGDLS and CDR2 YYNGEE. The CDR3 region is CASSPIARNEQFF.